This T cell receptor beta chain originates from a study of blood T cells in healthy people across ages. Whole-study findings and limits: The unsorted PBMCs prevented any conclusive comparison of naive versus antigen-experienced cells. Whereas aged donors had fewer naive CD4+ cells, long-lived donors had more of them and higher diversity.

Healthy Caucasians from Russia aged roughly 6 to 100 served as donors. For the second PCR, which ran for roughly 6 to 11 cycles, a sample-barcoded 5' primer and a J-beta primer mix were used. The template-switch adaptor, which had 12 random nucleotides, put a tag on each cDNA molecule. TCRdb independently ran MiXCR on the 5' RACE reads; one entry per CDR3 protein. The sample records roughly 2 million distinct CDR3 sequences, 49% being singletons. The CDR3 loop spans 16 amino acids. Germline assignment: CDR1 MGHRA and CDR2 YSYEKL. Trimming removed 2 bases from V and 3 bases from J; junction bases left unmatched: 9. With regard to this clonotype: The antigen is not known.

The source material was blood. This chain links TRBV4-1 with TRBJ2-7, with 8 nucleotides matching TRBD2. This sequence was found in a woman aged 40 to 50 in good health. CDR3 sequence reads: CASSQNERRGGYEQYF. The CDR3 DNA follows: TGCGCCAGCAGCCAAAACGAACGACGGGGGGGCTACGAGCAGTACTTC.